These T cell receptor beta chains were read from a single sample in a study of blood T cell repertoires in COVID-19. The assay was immunoSEQ multiplex PCR, and TCRdb's table has in-frame clones only and misses some. The sample lists 150,000 to 200,000 clones, roughly 82% seen once, with about an eighth in the top ten. The sequenced sample was PBMCs or T cells enriched from blood (not recorded which). Receptor source: a man between 40 and 49 years old who had recovered from COVID-19. The CDR3 runs from the conserved cysteine through the conserved F or W. Each record gives: CDR3 protein, V gene, J gene, clone size. Part of the rows lack a size; the others show once, few, many or a class for expanded clones.

CASSSGGIGSGNTIYF,TRBV7-2,TRBJ1-3,NA
CAWRGRAYEQYF,TRBV30,TRBJ2-7,NA
CATSRDRLAGGPGETQYF,TRBV15,TRBJ2-5,NA
CASSRMNRDLGETQYF,TRBV5-1,TRBJ2-5,few
CASSSGQGGKTQYF,TRBV7-2,TRBJ2-5,NA
CASSLVLAGSDTQYF,TRBV5-1,TRBJ2-3,NA
CASSPRDRVDSNQPQHF,TRBV19,TRBJ1-5,NA
CASSLGVAGGALVTEAFF,TRBV11-2,TRBJ1-1,NA
CASSPPGVETQYF,TRBV12-3/TRBV12-4,TRBJ2-5,NA
CASSLSRDSPTELFF,TRBV7-3,TRBJ2-2,NA
CASRGQEHTEAFF,TRBV19,TRBJ1-1,NA
CASSYRNTGELFF,TRBV7-3,TRBJ2-2,NA
CASTTGYGYTF,TRBV28,TRBJ1-2,NA
CASSFLDSGQVNYGYTF,TRBV5-1,TRBJ1-2,NA
CASSRTGTEFYTF,TRBV7-9,TRBJ1-2,few
CASSQDASRGWSGANVLTF,TRBV4-3,TRBJ2-6,NA
CASSWGQGNGYTF,TRBV5-1,TRBJ1-2,NA
CASIPDSQGENGYTF,TRBV6-6,TRBJ1-2,few
CASSLRSGTGGTDTQYF,TRBV7-6,TRBJ2-3,NA
CASSSQGYEQYF,TRBV11-2,TRBJ2-7,NA
CASSPGLSEGLFF,TRBV18,TRBJ2-2,few
CASSWEGSMGYEQYF,TRBV27,TRBJ2-7,NA
CASSPRQGSDGGYTF,TRBV9,TRBJ1-2,NA
CASSAGQGIINQPQHF,TRBV18,TRBJ1-5,NA
CASSLGVRISGRYEQYF,TRBV5-5,TRBJ2-7,few
CASSADRVEAFF,TRBV6-2/TRBV6-3,TRBJ1-1,NA
CASSLASDYEQYF,TRBV5-1,TRBJ2-7,NA
CATSESRDSNQPQHF,TRBV24-1,TRBJ1-5,NA
CASSDLQGYTEAFF,TRBV6-1,TRBJ1-1,many
CASSLLSGRAYNEQFF,TRBV28,TRBJ2-1,NA
CASSHNSGNLREQFF,TRBV28,TRBJ2-1,NA
CASSYGTGVGETQYF,TRBV6-5,TRBJ2-5,NA
CASSPGTAFGGYGYTF,TRBV7-8,TRBJ1-2,NA
CASSLVSQTDTQYF,TRBV5-1,TRBJ2-3,NA
CASSVEYGRGTDTQYF,TRBV9,TRBJ2-3,NA
CSVRGQAVETQYF,TRBV29-1,TRBJ2-5,NA
CASSFEGTGDYNEQFF,TRBV27,TRBJ2-1,NA
CASSQPGLDNEKLFF,TRBV3-1/TRBV3-2,TRBJ1-4,many
CASSPRWGDGNQPQHF,TRBV18,TRBJ1-5,NA
CASGNGGNEQYF,TRBV27,TRBJ2-7,NA
CASSKVQQGKVSEQFF,TRBV21-1,TRBJ2-1,NA
CASSPQGPTQYF,TRBV6-6,TRBJ2-3,NA
CASSQDERAGRVF,TRBV4-1,TRBJ2-1,NA
CASSIAWNTEAFF,TRBV19,TRBJ1-1,NA
CASSLRATGPYNEQFF,TRBV5-6,TRBJ2-1,NA
CASSERDVNQPQHF,TRBV9,TRBJ1-5,NA
CASSTDGTGNEKLFF,TRBV28,TRBJ1-4,NA
CASSQADTEAFF,TRBV3-1/TRBV3-2,TRBJ1-1,NA
CASSLDSGRAGQYF,TRBV7-2,TRBJ2-3,NA
CASSADRGLGYTF,TRBV6-2/TRBV6-3,TRBJ1-2,NA
CSVGEGDNQPQHF,TRBV29-1,TRBJ1-5,few